This record covers a single TCR beta chain. The CDR3 has 16 amino acids. Losses at the gene ends were 5 bases for V and 1 base for J; bases not matched to a gene: 11. Germline CDR1 SGHVS, CDR2 FQNEAQ. This record belongs to a study of control samples from healthy donors and cancer patients. Repertoires were generated with immunoSEQ multiplex PCR, while TCRdb's copy carries only in-frame clones and drops some. Of about 82,000 clones in the sample, about 89% were seen once. This chain uses TRBV7-8 with TRBJ2-7; 7 bases are shared with TRBD1. The source is a man aged 50-60 years in good health. Sequenced: blood. For the CDR3, the DNA is TGTGCCAGCAGCCCGCGTCCAGGGGGTAATTCCTACGAGCAGTACGTC. Protein sequence: CASSPRPGGNSYEQYV.